Listed below are T cell receptor beta chains from one sample, sequenced in a study of siplizumab effects on memory and regulatory T cells. Method: immunoSEQ multiplex PCR; TCRdb's copy keeps in-frame clones and lacks some. The repertoire holds approximately 50,000 clones, with 85% to 95% as singletons. Source material: CD8+ T cells sorted from blood. These receptors were obtained from a human donor in good health. The CDR3 runs from the conserved cysteine through the conserved F or W. A D gene is named only where the DNA matches it firmly. Not all rows give a size; the values are once, few, many and, for expanded clones, a class.

>NA|once|TRBJ1-1|TRBV30
CAWHPGHGAFF
TGTGCCTGGCACCCGGGACATGGTGCTTTCTTT
>TRBD2|NA|TRBJ2-1|TRBV7-6
CASSLELAGSTGYNEQFF
TGTGCCAGCAGCTTAGAACTAGCGGGATCGACGGGTTACAATGAGCAGTTCTTC
>NA|NA|TRBJ1-1|TRBV29-1
CSGMKRTQSRLQAFF
TGCAGCGGGATGAAGCGGACTCAATCAAGACTACAAGCTTTCTTT
>NA|NA|TRBJ2-3|TRBV28
CASSPLGGSTDTQYF
TGTGCCAGCAGTCCCCTTGGAGGAAGCACAGATACGCAGTATTTT
>TRBD2|NA|TRBJ2-3|TRBV28
CASSLSGITDTQYF
TGTGCCAGCAGCTTGAGCGGGATCACAGATACGCAGTATTTT
>NA|NA|TRBJ2-6|TRBV19
CASSRQTFSGANVLTF
TGTGCCAGTAGCCGCCAGACATTTTCTGGGGCCAACGTCCTGACTTTC
>NA|NA|TRBJ2-7|TRBV6-1
CASAHREAYEQYF
TGTGCCAGCGCCCACAGGGAGGCCTACGAGCAGTACTTC
>NA|NA|TRBJ1-5|TRBV11-2
CASSKNGEGWQPQHF
TGTGCCAGCAGCAAAAATGGGGAGGGATGGCAGCCCCAGCATTTT
>NA|NA|TRBJ2-2|TRBV4-1
CASTPGHNTGELFF
TGCGCCAGCACACCCGGACACAACACCGGGGAGCTGTTTTTT
>NA|NA|TRBJ2-3|TRBV9
CASSVESGSSDTQYF
TGTGCCAGCAGCGTAGAATCCGGGAGCTCGGATACGCAGTATTTT
>NA|NA|TRBJ1-3|TRBV10-3
CAISESSGRISGNTIYF
TGTGCCATCAGTGAGTCTTCAGGCAGAATCTCTGGAAACACCATATATTTT
>TRBD1|NA|TRBJ1-2|TRBV19
CASSLSGTGVYGYTF
TGTGCCAGTAGTCTATCCGGGACAGGGGTATATGGCTACACCTTC
>NA|once|TRBJ1-2|TRBV9
CASSVSVAGGGYGYTF
TGTGCCAGCAGCGTCTCCGTTGCGGGGGGTGGATATGGCTACACCTTC
>NA|NA|TRBJ2-7|TRBV7-6
CASSFRPYEQYF
TGTGCCAGCAGCTTCCGTCCCTACGAGCAGTACTTC
>NA|NA|TRBJ2-1|TRBV9
CASSVASSYNEQFF
TGTGCCAGCAGCGTAGCTAGCTCCTACAATGAGCAGTTCTTC
>NA|NA|TRBJ1-2|TRBV28
CASSLYYPGPNYGYTF
TGTGCCAGCAGTTTATACTATCCGGGCCCTAACTATGGCTACACCTTC
>NA|NA|TRBJ2-2|TRBV6-4
CASSGGDTGELFF
TGTGCCAGCAGTGGAGGGGACACCGGGGAGCTGTTTTTT
>NA|NA|TRBJ2-5|TRBV7-2
CASSLVQSETQYF
TGTGCCAGCAGCTTAGTTCAGTCGGAGACCCAGTACTTC
>NA|NA|TRBJ1-5|TRBV28
CASSPGAGNQPQHF
TGTGCCAGCAGTCCAGGGGCAGGAAATCAGCCCCAGCATTTT
>TRBD1|NA|TRBJ2-7|TRBV6-1
CASSGTTGVIYEQYF
TGTGCCAGCAGTGGGACGACAGGGGTAATCTACGAGCAGTACTTC
>TRBD2|NA|TRBJ2-3|TRBV10-3
CAISDGGRADTQYF
TGTGCCATCAGTGACGGCGGGAGGGCAGATACGCAGTATTTT
>NA|NA|TRBJ1-5|TRBV6-1
CASISQVNQPQHF
TGTGCCAGCATTTCACAGGTCAATCAGCCCCAGCATTTT
>TRBD2|once|TRBJ2-1|TRBV11-3
CASSLDPGGYNEQFF
TGTGCCAGCAGCTTAGATCCGGGGGGCTACAATGAGCAGTTCTTC
>NA|NA|TRBJ2-2|TRBV12-5
CASGLAPGLPTGELFF
TGTGCTAGTGGTTTGGCCCCGGGCCTCCCCACCGGGGAGCTGTTTTTT
>NA|once|TRBJ1-4|TRBV28
CASSLRGRAPEVFF
TGTGCCAGCAGTTTGAGAGGAAGGGCCCCGGAGGTGTTTTTT
>NA|NA|TRBJ2-5|TRBV5-4
CASSLARSGGFETQYF
TGTGCCAGCAGCTTGGCCAGATCCGGGGGCTTCGAGACCCAGTACTTC
>TRBD2|NA|TRBJ2-3|TRBV9
CASSGSSGSANTQYF
TGTGCCAGCAGCGGCTCTAGCGGGAGTGCTAATACGCAGTATTTT
>NA|NA|TRBJ2-1|TRBV28
CASSLWGARQFF
TGTGCCAGCAGTTTATGGGGGGCCCGGCAGTTCTTC
>NA|NA|TRBJ2-7|TRBV4-1
CASSRGQRGNSYEQYF
TGCGCCAGCAGCCGAGGACAGAGAGGTAATTCCTACGAGCAGTACTTC
>NA|NA|TRBJ2-7|TRBV7-9
CASRGDGSYEQYF
TGTGCCAGCAGGGGGGACGGGTCCTACGAGCAGTACTTC
>TRBD1|NA|TRBJ2-1|TRBV10-3
CAISEYERTGAHNEQFF
TGTGCCATCAGTGAGTATGAGCGGACAGGTGCCCACAATGAGCAGTTCTTC
>TRBD2|NA|TRBJ2-2|TRBV29-1
CSAVRREGAGELFF
TGCAGCGCTGTAAGGCGGGAGGGCGCCGGGGAGCTGTTTTTT
>NA|NA|TRBJ1-2|TRBV19
CASSIDPPLGFGYTF
TGTGCCAGTAGTATAGACCCCCCTTTGGGGTTTGGCTACACCTTC
>TRBD1|NA|TRBJ1-4|TRBV7-9
CASSRTGGTEKLFF
TGTGCCAGCAGCCGGACAGGGGGCACTGAAAAACTGTTTTTT
>NA|NA|TRBJ2-7|TRBV9
CASSVAGLDDEQYF
TGTGCCAGCAGCGTAGCAGGTCTAGACGACGAGCAGTACTTC
>NA|once|TRBJ2-7|TRBV5-4
CASSLQGSYEQYF
TGTGCCAGCAGCTTGCAGGGCTCCTACGAGCAGTACTTC
>NA|NA|TRBJ2-2|TRBV4-1
CASSPPGTWNTGELFF
TGCGCCAGCAGCCCACCTGGGACGTGGAACACCGGGGAGCTGTTTTTT
>NA|few|TRBJ2-7|TRBV20-1
CSARSAYEQYF
TGCAGTGCCCGGTCTGCCTACGAGCAGTACTTC
>NA|once|TRBJ1-6|TRBV4-2
CASSQDSGRGVAPLHF
TGTGCCAGCAGCCAAGATTCTGGCAGGGGTGTGGCACCCCTCCACTTT
>NA|NA|TRBJ1-6|TRBV28
CASSAPREQALHF
TGTGCCAGCAGTGCCCCGAGGGAACAGGCCCTCCACTTT
>NA|once|TRBJ1-4|TRBV19
CASKGDSGEKLFF
TGTGCCAGTAAAGGGGATTCGGGGGAAAAACTGTTTTTT
>NA|NA|TRBJ2-7|TRBV5-5
CASSLRPGTYEQYF
TGTGCCAGCAGCTTGAGACCCGGGACCTACGAGCAGTACTTC
>NA|NA|TRBJ2-7|TRBV5-4
CASSLNSVSYEQYF
TGTGCCAGCAGCTTGAACAGCGTCTCCTACGAGCAGTACTTC
>TRBD2|once|TRBJ2-7|TRBV11-3
CASSSPPRLAGPYEQYF
TGTGCCAGCAGCTCGCCGCCTAGACTAGCGGGGCCCTACGAGCAGTACTTC
>NA|NA|TRBJ2-7|TRBV7-9
CASSPHTYEQYF
TGTGCCAGCAGCCCCCATACCTACGAGCAGTACTTC
>NA|NA|TRBJ2-1|TRBV28
CASSLLMDRGNEQFF
TGTGCCAGCAGTTTATTGATGGACAGAGGCAATGAGCAGTTCTTC
>NA|medium-sized|TRBJ1-5|TRBV6-1
CASGSGDPPQHF
TGTGCCAGCGGGAGTGGGGATCCGCCCCAGCATTTT
>NA|NA|TRBJ1-3|TRBV7-6
CASSPPLDSGNTIYF
TGTGCCAGCAGTCCCCCCCTGGACTCTGGAAACACCATATATTTT
>NA|NA|TRBJ2-3|TRBV7-8
CASSFHPTDTQYF
TGTGCCAGCAGCTTCCACCCCACAGATACGCAGTATTTT
>NA|NA|TRBJ2-3|TRBV4-2
CASSQNSYTQYF
TGTGCCAGCAGCCAGAACAGTTATACGCAGTATTTT
>TRBD1|NA|TRBJ1-5|TRBV6-1
CASSEARGTGGLSNQPQHF
TGTGCCAGCAGTGAAGCTCGCGGGACAGGGGGACTTAGCAATCAGCCCCAGCATTTT
>NA|NA|TRBJ2-7|TRBV7-2
CASSPKLEPYEQYF
TGTGCCAGCAGCCCCAAACTCGAACCCTACGAGCAGTACTTC
>NA|NA|TRBJ1-2|TRBV4-1
CASSQGAWTNYGYTF
TGCGCCAGCAGCCAGGGAGCATGGACTAACTATGGCTACACCTTC